This TCR beta chain was captured in a study of cytomegalovirus exposure and HLA in healthy donors. The overall study: The approximately 120 validation repertoires, a later analysis reported, used the same platform as the approximately 700 first-cohort repertoires.

Some clones are missing from TCRdb's copy, which holds only in-frame ones; the method was immunoSEQ multiplex PCR. Found here are 150,000 or so clones, approximately 88% of them singletons; the top ten hold about a tenth. The donors were in the 120-subject validation cohort, distinct from the approximately 700-subject first cohort. With regard to this clone: The target antigen is unknown.

Broader study findings: The authors listed 150 to 200 TCR beta chains as cytomegalovirus-associated.

The source of this sequence is a man aged 30-40 years in good health and CMV-seropositive. Input material: PBMCs.

CDR3 protein: CASRLALDTSPLHF. The CDR3 DNA sequence: TGTGCCAGCAGACTGGCCCTAGATACTTCACCCCTCCACTTT. This chain links TRBV6-5 with TRBJ1-6; no definite D call. Looked up from germline, CDR1 is MNHEY and CDR2 is SVGAGI. The CDR3 sequence is 14 residues long. Trimming removed 6 bases at V and 9 bases at J, with 15 bases between.